The following is a T cell receptor (beta chain) sequence with its context. Antigen unknown. Each patient's relapse followed autologous stem cell transplantation, and brentuximab vedotin exposure varied. The sample belongs to a study of PD-1 blockade in classical Hodgkin lymphoma. Study summary: It was nivolumab at 3 mg/kg, given intravenously every 2 weeks, that patients received.

Produced via immunoSEQ multiplex PCR; TCRdb's table is partial and in-frame only. The sample contains 30,000 to 40,000 clones, around four fifths of which appear only once. The study's findings and limits: Exclusion covered patients beginning nivolumab under 1 year post-ASCT. Unlike CD8+ TCR diversity, which did not rise significantly by C4D1, CD4+ TCR diversity did. Baseline diversity resembling that of newly diagnosed patients was seen in complete responders.

The receptor was derived from a human donor with classical Hodgkin lymphoma. Material: peripheral blood mononuclear cells (PBMCs), obtained at baseline.

The DNA of the CDR3 is TGTGCCAGCAGCGTAGACGGGGGCGAAGGAAACACCATATATTTT. It specifies CASSVDGGEGNTIYF. The chain joins TRBV9 to TRBJ1-3, with D possibly TRBD1 on 6 matching bases. V was clipped by 0 bases and J by 4 bases, with 11 bases between them. Germline loops: CDR1 SGDLS, CDR2 YYNGEE. The CDR3 totals 15 residues.